This T cell receptor beta chain was recorded in a study of CD4 T cells in relation to SARS-CoV-2 and coronaviruses. Study context: Controls used an HIV-1 Nef peptide pool or no peptide. Study-wide results and caveats: This crossreactivity analysis covered spike protein alone, no other viral proteins.

The unexposed donors gave CD4+ T cells in about 2011-2018, prior to COVID-19. After roughly ten days of culture, CD4+ T cells were isolated. Cells permitting, SARS-CoV-2 S/N and four cold-coronavirus spikes were tested on unexposed-donor CD4+ T cells. About this clone itself: Its matching antigen is unknown.

The data were produced by immunoSEQ multiplex PCR, yet TCRdb's version contains in-frame clones alone and is incomplete. Seen here are 15,000 to 20,000 clones, around three quarters observed once, and the top ten hold 30%. V was pared by 4 bases and J by 4 bases, with 16 bases between. The CDR3 loop spans 15 amino acids. Germline CDR1 SEHNR, CDR2 FQNEAQ (reference sequence). The sample taken for sequencing was CD4+ T cells from PBMCs, cultured in vitro. The chain uses TRBV7-9 and TRBJ2-5, with no clear D. The receptor was isolated from a human donor in good health. The CDR3 coding sequence is TGTGCCAGCAGCTCCCCGGGCCACGAAGGAGAGACCCAGTACTTC. Translation: CASSSPGHEGETQYF.